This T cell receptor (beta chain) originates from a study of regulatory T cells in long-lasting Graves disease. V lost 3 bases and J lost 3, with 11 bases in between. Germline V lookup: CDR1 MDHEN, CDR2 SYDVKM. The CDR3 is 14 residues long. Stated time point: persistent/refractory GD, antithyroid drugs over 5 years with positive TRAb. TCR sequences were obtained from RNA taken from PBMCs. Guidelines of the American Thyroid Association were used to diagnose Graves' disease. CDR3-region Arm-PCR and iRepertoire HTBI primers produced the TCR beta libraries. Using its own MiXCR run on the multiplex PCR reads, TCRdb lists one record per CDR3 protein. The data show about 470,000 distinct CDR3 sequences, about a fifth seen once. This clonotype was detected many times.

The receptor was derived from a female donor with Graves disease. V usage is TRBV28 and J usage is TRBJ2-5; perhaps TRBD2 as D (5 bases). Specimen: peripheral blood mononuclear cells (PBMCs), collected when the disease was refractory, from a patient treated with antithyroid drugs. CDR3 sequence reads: CASSFYDGEETQYF. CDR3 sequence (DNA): TGTGCCAGCAGTTTCTACGACGGGGAAGAGACCCAGTACTTC. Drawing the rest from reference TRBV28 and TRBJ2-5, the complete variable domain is DVKVTQSSRYLVKRTGEKVFLECVQDMDHENMFWYRQDPGLGLRLIYFSYDVKMKEKGDIPEGYSVSREKKERFSLILESASTNQTSMYLCASSFYDGEETQYFGPGTRLLVL.